This entry describes one TCR beta chain. This record comes from a study of blood T cells in healthy people across ages. Sample-barcoded 5' priming and a J-beta primer mix drove a second PCR of roughly 7 to 11 cycles. TCRdb re-called the 5' RACE reads with MiXCR, one entry per CDR3 protein. The table has roughly 860,000 distinct CDR3 sequences, 60% to 80% seen once. The CDR3 contains 14 residues. Germline CDR1 reads LGHDT; CDR2 reads YNNKEL (reference sequence). Trimming removed 7 bases from V and 4 bases from J; junction bases left unmatched: 6. The sequence came from a man aged 30 to 39 in good health. Material: blood. The V and J genes are TRBV3-1 and TRBJ2-2; 7 nucleotides line up with TRBD1. CDR3 residues: CASNTQGITGELFF. CDR3 DNA: TGTGCCAGCAACACACAGGGGATCACCGGGGAGCTGTTTTTT.